These 10 T cell receptor beta chains originate from one sample sequenced in a study of T cells in women clearing cervical HPV infection. Produced via immunoSEQ multiplex PCR; TCRdb's table is partial and in-frame only. The listing records under 50,000 clones. Source material: blood buffy coat. Receptors were obtained from a woman between 18 and 70 years old with a cervical HPV16 infection that either progressed to CIN3+ or cleared (not recorded which).

As concerns this clone: The observed sequence ends 3 residues before the CDR3 terminus, with the missing tail filled in from the germline J gene. This chain uses TRBV30 with TRBJ1-2, with D perhaps TRBD1 (5 bases). The CDR3 length is 12 residues. Germline values: CDR1 GTSNPN, CDR2 SVGIG (reference sequence). V was clipped by 1 base and J by 4 bases, with 7 bases between them. The sequenced CDR3 bases are TGTGCCTGGAGTGGGCAGGGCTATGGC. Protein: CAWSGQGYG. The complete CDR3 sequence is CAWSGQGYGYTF. Together with reference TRBV30 and TRBJ1-2, the CDR3 gives the full variable domain: SQTIHQWPATLVQPVGSPLSLECTVEGTSNPNLYWYRQAAGRGLQLLFYSVGIGQISSEVPQNLSASRPQDRQFILSSKKLLLSDSGFYLCAWSGQGYGYTFGSGTRLTVV.

In the case of this clone: Read coverage stops 3 residues before the CDR3 terminus; the germline J gene supplies the remainder. This chain joins TRBV19 and TRBJ2-1, with 9 positions matching TRBD2. After removal of 5 bases from V and 5 bases from J, the junction contained 10 bases not matched to a gene. Looked up from germline, CDR1 is LNHDA and CDR2 is SQIVND (reference sequence). CDR3 length equals 16 residues. The CDR3 DNA, read in part, is TGTGCCAGTAGTGGCCCCGGGACTAGCCTACACAATGAG. Its translation: CASSGPGTSLHNE. The entire CDR3 protein reads CASSGPGTSLHNEQFF.

For this clone: The read ends 3 residues early relative to the CDR3; the germline J gene fills the gap. V gene TRBV5-3 combines with J gene TRBJ1-6; tentative D call: TRBD1 (5 bases). Being an ORF, TRBV5-3 has a function that is uncertain. Trimming left V 2 bases short and J 10 bases short, with 19 bases between. CDR3 size: 16 residues. CDR3 amino acids: CARSFGTLGGASPLHF. The CDR3 bases that were read are TGTGCCAGAAGCTTCGGAACCCTCGGGGGAGCCTCACCC.

Incomplete CDR3 DNA: TGTGCCAGCAGCCGAGGGGGACAGGGAGAGACC. It yields the protein CASSRGGQGET. The entire CDR3 sequence reads CASSRGGQGETQYF. This chain links TRBV14 with TRBJ2-5; 9 bases line up with TRBD1. The missing CDR3 end, 3 residues past where the read stops, is filled in from the germline J gene. CDR3 size: 14 residues. Unmatched junction bases numbered 4, after V lost 4 bases and J lost 4 bases. CDR1 SGHDN and CDR2 FVKESK come from the germline V gene.

Concerning this clone: From the germline J gene comes the end of the CDR3, since the read stops 3 residues before it. The chain carries TRBV14 and TRBJ2-5; the D is unclear. The germline V gene has CDR1 SGHDN and CDR2 FVKESK. The CDR3 covers 17 residues. V lost 1 base and J lost 2, with 17 bases in between. The CDR3 DNA, read in part, is TGTGCCAGCAGCCAAGGGCAGTCGCCCTTCTCTCAAGAGACC. This encodes CASSQGQSPFSQET. The full CDR3 reads CASSQGQSPFSQETQYF.

Worth noting for this clone: The read terminates 3 residues before the CDR3 end, so the remaining end is supplied by the germline J gene. The chain employs TRBV12-3 or TRBV12-4 and TRBJ2-6; perhaps TRBD1 as D (6 bases). V shed 8 bases and J shed 2 bases, with 13 bases lying between them. This CDR3 region has 15 residues. CDR3 DNA, as far as it was read: TGTGCCAGCTCCCACTCAGGGGCTGGGGCCAACGTC. Encoded protein: CASSHSGAGANV. The whole CDR3 sequence reads CASSHSGAGANVLTF.

The CDR3 spells CASSEVVTSSYEQYF. CDR3 bases read: TGTGCCAGCAGTGAAGTAGTAACGAGCTCCTACGAG. V is TRBV6-1 and J is TRBJ2-7; D unresolved. The read halts 3 residues ahead of the CDR3 end, with the missing end drawn from the germline J gene. Looked up from germline, CDR1 is MNHNS and CDR2 is SASEGT. V was clipped by 1 base and J by 0 bases, with 10 bases between them. The length of the CDR3 is 15 residues.

Notes on this clone: The read falls 3 residues short of the CDR3 end, and the missing part is taken from the germline J gene. This chain uses TRBV12-5 with TRBJ2-3; D perhaps matches TRBD2 (6 bases). This CDR3 contains 18 residues. The germline gives CDR1 LGHNT, CDR2 FRNRAP. V was trimmed by 0 bases and J by 2 bases, leaving 18 bases between them. The CDR3 DNA, read in part, is TGTGCTAGTGGTTTGGTAAAAGGAGGCGGGGTGATCACAGATACG. It encodes CASGLVKGGGVITDT. The whole CDR3 sequence is CASGLVKGGGVITDTQYF.

A note on this clone: The sequence runs out 3 residues before the end of the CDR3; the remainder is reconstructed from the germline J gene. This chain uses TRBV19 with TRBJ2-3; possibly TRBD1 for D (6 bases). Germline CDR1 and CDR2: LNHDA and SQIVND (reference sequence). The CDR3 extends over 15 amino acids. The ends were cut back, 3 bases at V and 3 bases at J, with 13 bases in the middle. This CDR3 is CASSMEIGTTDTQYF. CDR3 DNA (partial): TGTGCCAGTAGTATGGAAATAGGGACAACAGATACG.

Note on this clone: The read ends 3 residues early relative to the CDR3; the germline J gene fills the gap. The chain recombines TRBV3-1 (or the pseudogene TRBV3-2) with TRBJ2-2, with 7 bases that match TRBD2. The V gene's germline CDR1 is LGHDT and CDR2 YNNKEL (reference sequence). The CDR3 has 16 amino acids. Trimming at V came to 4 bases and at J to 4 bases, leaving 9 bases not matched to a gene. This chain's CDR3 is CASSPPGGTITGELFF. CDR3 bases read: TGTGCCAGCAGCCCCCCCGGCGGGACTATCACCGGGGAG.